The 2 T cell receptor beta chains in this list originate from one sample, sequenced in a study of early T cells in non-severe SARS-CoV-2 infection. One entry per CDR3 protein results from TCRdb running MiXCR on the 5' RACE reads. The sample records roughly 40,000 distinct CDR3 sequences, 4% to 4.5% being singletons. The sequencing input was whole blood. These receptors were obtained from an adult who was a healthcare worker with PCR-confirmed SARS-CoV-2 infection or an uninfected control (not recorded which).

V usage is TRBV10-3 and J usage is TRBJ1-1; 8 bases are shared with TRBD1. CDR3 size: 12 residues. Germline V gene lookup returns CDR1 ENHRY and CDR2 SYGVKD. With 6 bases clipped from V and 5 bases from J, the junction kept 2 bases outside the gene matches. The CDR3, as DNA: TGTGCCATCAGACAGGGGGGAACTGAAGCTTTCTTT. It yields the protein CAIRQGGTEAFF.

Many counts were recorded for this clonotype. The V call is TRBV5-1, the J call TRBJ2-7; no clear D gene. The CDR3 totals 15 residues. Germline-derived CDR1 and CDR2 are SGHRS and YFSETQ. Trimming removed 0 bases at V and 0 bases at J, with 10 bases between. The CDR3 DNA reads TGCGCCAGCAGCTTGGCCCCAGCGCTCTCCTACGAGCAGTACTTC. Translated, it gives CASSLAPALSYEQYF.